Listed below are T cell receptor beta chains from one sample, sequenced in a study of T-cell reconstitution after alpha-beta-depleted transplantation in children. TCRdb ran MiXCR on the PCR reads and lists one entry per CDR3 protein. The sample includes 250,000 to 350,000 distinct CDR3 sequences, around 25% of them seen just once. Specimen: PBMCs, mostly from graft donor cells, collected 180 days after TCRalphabeta/CD19-depleted stem cell transplant. The source is a male patient younger than 18 who had a stem cell transplant for acute lymphoblastic leukemia, so the T cells may come from the graft donor. CDR3s include the opening cysteine and the closing phenylalanine or tryptophan. A D gene is named only where the DNA matches it firmly. Expanded clones get a size class; other rows say once, few or many, or leave the size out.

D gene,J gene,clone size,V gene,CDR3 DNA,CDR3 protein
NA,TRBJ1-4,NA,TRBV12-3/TRBV12-4,TGTGCCAGCAGCCCTAAAGACAGGCGAAAACTGTTTTTT,CASSPKDRRKLFF
NA,TRBJ2-7,few,TRBV4-2,TGTGCCAGCAGCCCCCAAGGGTGGCGGGTCCCATCCTACGAGCAGTACTTC,CASSPQGWRVPSYEQYF
NA,TRBJ2-2,NA,TRBV10-2,TGCGCCAGCCGAACCGGACGGACACGTACCCAGACCGGGGAGCTGTTTTTT,CASRTGRTRTQTGELFF
TRBD2,TRBJ2-2,NA,TRBV9,TGTGCCAGCAGCCCAGCGGGAGGCAGCACCGGGGAGCTGTTTTTT,CASSPAGGSTGELFF
NA,TRBJ2-3,once,TRBV20-1,TGCAGTGCCACGCCACCGAGACCCTCCACAGATACGCAGTATTTT,CSATPPRPSTDTQYF
TRBD1,TRBJ1-5,NA,TRBV6-2/TRBV6-3,TGTGCCAGTTTATCGGAAGGGGGCGGGAATCAGCCCCAGCATTTT,CASLSEGGGNQPQHF
NA,TRBJ2-4,NA,TRBV15,TGTGCCACCAGCAGGGACTATGCCAAAAACATTCAGTACTTC,CATSRDYAKNIQYF
TRBD2,TRBJ2-7,NA,TRBV12-3/TRBV12-4,TGTGCCAGCAGTTTGGGAGCGGGAACCTACGAGCAGTACTTC,CASSLGAGTYEQYF
TRBD2,TRBJ2-7,few,TRBV7-6,TGTGCCAGCAGCTTAGCGGGGACTAGAGTCGAGCAGTACTTC,CASSLAGTRVEQYF
NA,TRBJ1-1,few,TRBV5-1,TGCGCCAGCAGCTCGCGCCCCCGAGGGGGAACGAACACTGAAGCTTTCTTT,CASSSRPRGGTNTEAFF
NA,TRBJ1-2,NA,TRBV12-3/TRBV12-4,TGTGCCAGCAGTTTAGTGTCGTGGGGGGGCTACACCTTC,CASSLVSWGGYTF
NA,TRBJ1-4,many,TRBV28,TGTGCCAGCACACAAAGCGACAGACCTAATGAAAAACTGTTTTTT,CASTQSDRPNEKLFF